A single sample gave rise to the 24 T cell receptor beta chains below, sequenced in a study of blood T cells in healthy people across ages. A second PCR of 7 to 11 cycles used a sample-barcoded 5' primer and a J-beta primer mix. A single record per CDR3 protein comes from TCRdb applying MiXCR to the 5' RACE reads. The sample includes around 870,000 distinct CDR3 sequences, 29% of them seen just once. The sequenced sample was blood. These TCRs come from a woman older than 75 in good health.

This clonotype occurred many times. V is TRBV6-2 or TRBV6-3 and J is TRBJ2-7, with D possibly matching TRBD2 (6 bases). Trimming took off 10 bases at V and 2 bases at J, with 15 bases between the two ends. The CDR3 runs to 13 residues. Looked up from germline, CDR1 is MNHEY and CDR2 is SVGEGT. CDR3 bases: TGTGCCATTTCAGACCGGGAGACCTACGAGCAGTACTTC. Encoded protein: CAISDRETYEQYF.

This clonotype was observed a few times. Since a much larger clone is just one base distant, this may be a read error. The V and J genes are TRBV11-2 and TRBJ2-7; 7 bases fit TRBD2. The CDR3 loop spans 15 amino acids. In germline, CDR1 is SGHAT, CDR2 FQNNGV. The V gene end was trimmed by 0 bases and the J gene end by 7 bases; junction bases not matched to a gene: 9. The CDR3 DNA reads TGTGCCAGCAGCTTAGATGGACTAGTCACCAATGAGCAGTACTTC. This gives the protein CASSLDGLVTNEQYF.

This clonotype occurred many times. The chain is built from TRBV5-1 and TRBJ1-2; unclear D gene. The CDR3 is made up of 15 amino acids. V was clipped by 0 bases and J by 4 bases, with 13 bases between them. Germline CDR1 SGHRS, CDR2 YFSETQ. This CDR3 is CASSLDGGPRYGYTF. The CDR3 DNA reads TGCGCCAGCAGCTTGGATGGCGGCCCCCGCTATGGCTACACCTTC.

A few counts support this clonotype. Germline and junction disagree at one end, which may indicate a read error. The chain uses TRBV6-1 and TRBJ1-6; 7 nucleotides line up with TRBD1. CDR3 length: 15 residues. From germline, CDR1 is MNHNS and CDR2 SASEGT. DNA for the CDR3: TGTGCCAGCAGTGAGGGGACAGTCTATAATCCACCCCTCCACTTT. Protein product: CASSEGTVYNPPLHF.

The table lists this clonotype with many counts. The chain couples TRBV5-1 to TRBJ2-3; TRBD2 aligns across 7 bases. The germline gives CDR1 SGHRS, CDR2 YFSETQ. V gave up 4 bases and J gave up 2 bases; unmatched junction bases: 7. This CDR3 is 15 amino acids long. The CDR3 protein is CASSPRSGDTDTQYF. For the CDR3, the DNA is TGCGCCAGCAGCCCGCGGAGCGGGGACACAGATACGCAGTATTTT. Supplemented by reference TRBV5-1 and TRBJ2-3, the full variable domain reads KAGVTQTPRYLIKTRGQQVTLSCSPISGHRSVSWYQQTPGQGLQFLFEYFSETQRNKGNFPGRFSGRQFSNSRSEMNVSTLELGDSALYLCASSPRSGDTDTQYFGPGTRLTVL.

In its sample, this clonotype was seen once. J is TRBJ2-5 and V is TRBV20-1; 13 positions agree with TRBD2. Trimming cost V 5 bases and J 6 bases; bases outside gene matches: 6. CDR1 and CDR2 from the germline V gene are DFQATT and SNEGSKA (reference sequence). The CDR3 runs 14 residues. The CDR3 loop reads CSASLAGGRQTQYF. The CDR3 DNA sequence: TGCAGTGCTTCACTAGCGGGAGGGCGACAGACCCAGTACTTC.

The chain couples TRBV20-1 to TRBJ2-7; TRBD2 aligns across 8 bases. From germline, CDR1 is DFQATT and CDR2 SNEGSKA (reference sequence). The V gene end was trimmed by 4 bases and the J gene end by 6 bases; junction bases not matched to a gene: 8. The CDR3 is 13 amino acids. DNA for the CDR3: TGCAGTGCTACGGGACTAGGACTGGCCGAGCAGTACTTC. Translating it yields CSATGLGLAEQYF.

J is TRBJ1-1 and V is TRBV15, with a tentative D call TRBD1 (6 bases). V lost 3 bases and J 5 bases, leaving 13 bases between the germline ends. The CDR3 runs to 14 residues. The V gene's germline CDR1 is LNHNV and CDR2 YYDKDF (reference sequence). CDR3 sequence (DNA): TGTGCCACCAGCAGTGCTTGGGGGCAGACTGAAGCTTTCTTT. Residues: CATSSAWGQTEAFF.

This clonotype came up many times. V gene TRBV6-2 or TRBV6-3 combines with J gene TRBJ2-3; 10 bases are a match to TRBD2. The V gene's germline CDR1 is MNHEY and CDR2 SVGEGT. V was clipped by 2 bases and J by 1 base; unmatched bases: 3. This CDR3 contains 16 residues. Here the CDR3 reads CASSYDLAGGTDTQYF. The CDR3 DNA follows: TGTGCCAGCAGTTACGACCTAGCGGGGGGCACAGATACGCAGTATTTT.

This clonotype has ten or more counts. The chain is built from TRBV5-1 and TRBJ2-2; D remains unclear. The germline V gene encodes CDR1 SGHRS and CDR2 YFSETQ. V was clipped by 0 bases and J by 6 bases, with 12 bases between them. The CDR3 runs to 15 residues. CDR3 loop: CASSLAGERAGELFF. CDR3 DNA: TGCGCCAGCAGCTTGGCCGGCGAACGGGCCGGGGAGCTGTTTTTT.

In this sample, this clonotype turned up many times. This chain uses TRBV7-2 with TRBJ2-1; 7 positions agree with TRBD2. J gave up 6 bases and V 1 base, and 9 bases lay outside the gene matches. Germline CDR1 and CDR2: SGHTA and FQGNSA. The CDR3 has 16 residues. The CDR3 region is CASSLGSAGVLNEQFF. The DNA of the CDR3 is TGTGCCAGCAGCTTAGGTTCCGCGGGGGTGCTCAATGAGCAGTTCTTC.

Many counts were recorded for this clonotype. The chain has TRBV12-3 or TRBV12-4 and TRBJ2-3, with D unclear. The CDR3 sequence is 14 residues long. V was cut by 2 bases and J by 3 bases, with 9 bases left in between. The CDR3 reads CASSLPSLTDTQYF. The CDR3 coding sequence is TGTGCCAGCAGTTTACCCTCCCTGACAGATACGCAGTATTTT.

This clonotype was seen ten or more times. This sequence joins TRBV5-1 and TRBJ2-3; D might be TRBD1 (6 bases). Germline assignment: CDR1 SGHRS and CDR2 YFSETQ. V lost 1 base to trimming and J lost 5 bases, with 14 bases between them. CDR3 size: 15 residues. The CDR3 sequence is CASSLFPGAGDTQYF. The CDR3 region has the DNA TGCGCCAGCAGCTTGTTTCCAGGGGCGGGAGATACGCAGTATTTT. Full variable domain (remainder filled in from reference TRBV5-1 and TRBJ2-3): KAGVTQTPRYLIKTRGQQVTLSCSPISGHRSVSWYQQTPGQGLQFLFEYFSETQRNKGNFPGRFSGRQFSNSRSEMNVSTLELGDSALYLCASSLFPGAGDTQYFGPGTRLTVL.

This clonotype was detected a few times. CDR3 DNA: TGTGCCAGCAGCCGAACACCGGGACAGCCAAGACCTGAAGCTTTCTTT. This encodes CASSRTPGQPRPEAFF. V and J are TRBV14 and TRBJ1-1; TRBD1 agrees at 7 bases. V was pared by 4 bases and J by 6 bases, with 14 bases of the junction left unmatched. Germline lookup yields CDR1 SGHDN and CDR2 FVKESK. This CDR3 is built from 16 residues.

This clonotype appeared many times. V gene TRBV6-5 combines with J gene TRBJ2-4; TRBD2 is a possible D gene (5 bases). Germline assignment: CDR1 MNHEY and CDR2 SVGAGI. Trimming cost V 2 bases and J 9 bases, with 17 bases left between them. The CDR3 has 15 amino acids. The CDR3 protein is CASSYTRTAAGIQYF. CDR3 DNA sequence: TGTGCCAGCAGTTACACCAGGACGGCCGCGGGCATTCAGTACTTC.

The rearrangement uses TRBV10-2 and TRBJ2-7; 10 bases are a match to TRBD2. V gave up 3 bases and J gave up 6 bases; unmatched junction bases: 8. CDR3 length: 15 amino acids. CDR1 is WSHSY, CDR2 SAAADI, per germline. DNA for the CDR3: TGCGCCAGCAGTGAAGGGCTAGCGGGGGCCTTCGAGCAGTACTTC. This translates into CASSEGLAGAFEQYF.

This rearrangement joins TRBV7-2 to TRBJ2-1, with a possible D match to TRBD2 (6 bases). V was pared by 5 bases and J by 13 bases, with 24 bases between. Per the germline V gene, CDR1 is SGHTA and CDR2 is FQGNSA. The CDR3 sequence is 15 residues long. The CDR3 region is CASSLVRTASETQFF. The CDR3 bases are TGTGCCAGCAGCCTAGTAAGAACCGCTAGCGAGACCCAGTTCTTC.

The table lists this clonotype with many counts. The gene calls are TRBV7-2 and TRBJ2-7; the match to TRBD1 covers 8 bases. After removal of 5 bases from V and 4 bases from J, the junction contained 4 bases not matched to a gene. Germline CDR1 SGHTA, CDR2 FQGNSA. There are 13 residues in the CDR3. CDR3 amino acids: CASSPGGQYEQYF. CDR3 coding DNA: TGTGCCAGCAGCCCAGGGGGCCAGTACGAGCAGTACTTC.

This clonotype was seen a few times. Being one base from a much bigger clone, this may be a read error. The genes are TRBV6-1 and TRBJ2-3, with D perhaps being TRBD1 or TRBD2 (5 bases each). The CDR3 has 14 residues. CDR1 is MNHNS, CDR2 SASEGT, per germline. Trimming left V 6 bases short and J 4 bases short, with 14 bases between. CDR3 sequence (DNA): TGTGCCAGCAGGGAGGCAGGGTCGGCAGATACGCAGTATTTT. It translates to CASREAGSADTQYF.

This clonotype appeared many times. The chain employs TRBV11-3 and TRBJ2-3, with 11 bases matching TRBD2. Per the germline V gene, CDR1 is SGHNT and CDR2 is YENEEA. V gave up 5 bases and J gave up 5 bases; unmatched junction bases: 15. This CDR3 is built from 18 residues. The CDR3 sequence: CASSPGGALAGVQDTQYF. The CDR3, as DNA: TGTGCCAGCAGCCCCGGGGGTGCACTAGCGGGGGTTCAAGATACGCAGTATTTT. The full variable domain, in which reference TRBV11-3 and TRBJ2-3 provide the parts outside the CDR3, is EAGVVQSPRYKIIEKKQPVAFWCNPISGHNTLYWYLQNLGQGPELLIRYENEEAVDDSQLPKDRFSAERLKGVDSTLKIQPAELGDSAVYLCASSPGGALAGVQDTQYFGPGTRLTVL.

In this sample, this clonotype turned up a few times. This sequence joins TRBV29-1 and TRBJ1-5, with TRBD1 identical over 9 bases. The CDR3 has 14 amino acids. Germline V gene data show CDR1 as SQVTM and CDR2 as ANQGSEA. V was pared by 4 bases and J by 1 base, with 2 bases of the junction left unmatched. This chain's CDR3 is CSVAQGASNQPQHF. CDR3 nucleotide sequence: TGCAGCGTTGCACAGGGGGCGAGCAATCAGCCCCAGCATTTT.

This clonotype was recorded at least ten times. This rearrangement joins TRBV9 to TRBJ2-5; the D is unclear. Trimming cost V 0 bases and J 11 bases, with 14 bases left between them. Germline V gene sequence: CDR1 SGDLS, CDR2 YYNGEE. The CDR3 runs 13 residues. The CDR3 protein is CASSVALDKEQYF. For the CDR3, the DNA is TGTGCCAGCAGCGTAGCTCTCGATAAGGAGCAGTACTTC.

This clonotype was seen ten or more times. The chain employs TRBV21-1 and TRBJ2-1. TRBV21-1 is a pseudogene locus. This CDR3 has 13 residues. As DNA, the CDR3 is TGTGCCAGCAAGCAGGGTACCTACAATGAGCAGTTCTTC. Encoded protein: CASKQGTYNEQFF.

This clonotype was counted between two and nine times. The chain carries TRBV13 and TRBJ2-3, with TRBD2 matching over 9 bases. Trimming at V came to 5 bases and at J to 2 bases, leaving 8 bases not matched to a gene. CDR1 and CDR2 from the germline V gene are PRHDT and FYEKMQ (reference sequence). CDR3 length equals 16 residues. The CDR3 region is CASSGERGVLTDTQYF. CDR3 nucleotides: TGTGCCAGCAGCGGCGAGCGGGGGGTCCTCACAGATACGCAGTATTTT.